This is a list of T cell receptor beta chains from one sample in a study of OX40 agonist ivuxolimab in advanced cancers. Sequencing used immunoSEQ multiplex PCR; TCRdb keeps in-frame clones, though not all of them. This table holds some 95,000 clones, around 92% found once. The sample consisted of CD4+ or CD8+ T cells sorted from blood, taken in a trial of the OX40 agonist ivuxolimab. These receptors were obtained from an adult with an advanced solid tumor such as melanoma, head and neck, liver or kidney cancer. The CDR3 runs from the conserved cysteine through the conserved F or W. A D gene is named only where the DNA matches it firmly. Clone size is shown for a subset of rows, as once, few, many or a class of expanded clone.

D,size,J,V,DNA,CDR3
TRBD2,-,TRBJ2-7,TRBV9,TGTGCCAGCAGTCCTCTAGCGGGGGGAACCTACGAGCAGTACTTC,CASSPLAGGTYEQYF
-,-,TRBJ2-1,TRBV6-5,TGTGCCAGCAGTTACGAAAAGAACAATGAGCAGTTCTTC,CASSYEKNNEQFF
-,few,TRBJ1-1,TRBV6-1,TGTGCCAGCAGTGAAGGTCTGGAAATGAACACTGAAGCTTTCTTT,CASSEGLEMNTEAFF
-,-,TRBJ2-5,TRBV10-2,TGCGCCAGCAAGCCGGCGGGTAGCCAAGAGACCCAGTACTTC,CASKPAGSQETQYF
TRBD1,once,TRBJ2-5,TRBV6-6,TGTGCCAGCAGTCAGAGACAGGGGTTAGGGGAGACCCAGTACTTC,CASSQRQGLGETQYF
-,-,TRBJ2-7,TRBV10-3,TGTGCCATCACAGGACAGGGAGGGGACGAGCAGTACTTC,CAITGQGGDEQYF
TRBD1,once,TRBJ1-5,TRBV7-9,TGTGCCAGCAGCTTAGGAGACAGGGGCCATCAGCCCCAGCATTTT,CASSLGDRGHQPQHF
TRBD1,-,TRBJ2-3,TRBV5-1,TGCGCCAGCAGCGCCTCCACAGGGGGTGAGGATACGCAGTATTTT,CASSASTGGEDTQYF
-,-,TRBJ2-3,TRBV7-2,TGTGCCAGCAGCTTGCCCGTACGAACAGATACGCAGTATTTT,CASSLPVRTDTQYF
TRBD2,-,TRBJ2-7,TRBV6-1,TGTGCCAGCAGTTATCGACTAGCGAACTACGAGCAGTACTTC,CASSYRLANYEQYF
-,-,TRBJ1-4,TRBV5-1,TGCGCCAGCAGCTCAGGACGGGATGAAAAACTGTTTTTT,CASSSGRDEKLFF
-,-,TRBJ2-3,TRBV9,TGTGCCAGCAGCCCGCTACCGACAGATACGCAGTATTTT,CASSPLPTDTQYF
-,-,TRBJ2-1,TRBV9,TGTGCCAGCAGAGGAGGATCCCGAAACAATGAGCAGTTCTTC,CASRGGSRNNEQFF
-,-,TRBJ2-2,TRBV7-8,TGTGCCAGCAGCCCAAGCGGCGGGACGGGCACCGGGGAGCTGTTTTTT,CASSPSGGTGTGELFF
-,-,TRBJ1-1,TRBV19,TGTGCCAGTAGTATCCAGGGAAACACTGAAGCTTTCTTT,CASSIQGNTEAFF
-,once,TRBJ2-1,TRBV27,TGTGCCAGCAGTTTAGGGAGTCGCGGTGAGCAGTTCTTC,CASSLGSRGEQFF
-,-,TRBJ2-2,TRBV7-3,TGTGCCAGCAGCTTAAGGCAGGGGGGCACCGGGGAGCTGTTTTTT,CASSLRQGGTGELFF
-,-,TRBJ2-2,TRBV19,TGTGCCAGTAGTATAGGCAGGGGAAGCACCGGGGAGCTGTTTTTT,CASSIGRGSTGELFF
-,-,TRBJ2-7,TRBV5-3,TGTGCCAGAAGCTTATCCGAGCAGTACTTC,CARSLSEQYF
-,once,TRBJ2-7,TRBV5-1,TGCGCCAGCAGCATCGGGACTCCCAGCGAGCAGTACTTC,CASSIGTPSEQYF
-,-,TRBJ2-4,TRBV21-1,TGTGCCAGCAGCAAAGGGACTAGCGGGAGCTCGATGTCCAAAAACATTCAGTACTTC,CASSKGTSGSSMSKNIQYF
TRBD2,-,TRBJ2-5,TRBV18,TGTGCCAGCTCACCACTCCGGGACTATCAGACACAAGAGACCCAGTACTTC,CASSPLRDYQTQETQYF
TRBD2,-,TRBJ2-5,TRBV19,TGTGCCAGTAGTGCGGGCGGGGGGAGACAAGAGACCCAGTACTTC,CASSAGGGRQETQYF
TRBD1,-,TRBJ2-7,TRBV5-5,TGTGCCAGCAGATATGGACAGGGGGCTTCCTACGAGCAGTACTTC,CASRYGQGASYEQYF
TRBD1,few,TRBJ1-5,TRBV6-5,TGTGCCAGCAGCCTTCAGGGGGGTCAGCCCCAGCATTTT,CASSLQGGQPQHF
-,-,TRBJ1-3,TRBV27,TGTGCCAGCAGTTCTCCTGGAAACACCATATATTTT,CASSSPGNTIYF
TRBD1,-,TRBJ1-5,TRBV6-5,TGTGCCAGCAGGCTCGGACAGGGGAGCAATCAGCCCCAGCATTTT,CASRLGQGSNQPQHF
-,-,TRBJ1-3,TRBV5-4,TGTGCCAGCAGCTACCAGGGGAGCTCTGGAAACACCATATATTTT,CASSYQGSSGNTIYF
TRBD1,-,TRBJ1-2,TRBV4-1,TGCGCCAGCAGCCAAGGACAGGGGTGGCGGGCAAACTATGGCTACACCTTC,CASSQGQGWRANYGYTF
TRBD1,-,TRBJ1-1,TRBV18,TGTGCCAGCTCACTGGGACAGGGGAACACTGAAGCTTTCTTT,CASSLGQGNTEAFF
TRBD1,-,TRBJ1-5,TRBV30,TGTGCCTGGAGCCAAGGGACAGGCAATCAGCCCCAGCATTTT,CAWSQGTGNQPQHF
-,-,TRBJ2-2,TRBV4-2,TGTGCCAGCAGCCAGGAAATGCGGGCGACCGGGGAGCTGTTTTTT,CASSQEMRATGELFF
TRBD2,-,TRBJ2-3,TRBV13,TGTGCCAGCAGCTCGTCCGGGACTAGCGGGAGGAAGACGCAGTATTTT,CASSSSGTSGRKTQYF
-,once,TRBJ2-5,TRBV7-9,TGTGCCAGCAGCAAGGAGGGGTTAGGAGAGACCCAGTACTTC,CASSKEGLGETQYF
-,-,TRBJ1-5,TRBV30,TGTGCCTGGAGTTCCGGACAGATTGGGCTTAATCAGCCCCAGCATTTT,CAWSSGQIGLNQPQHF
-,-,TRBJ2-7,TRBV18,TGTGCCAGCTCACACGGAAACAGCGAGCAGTACTTC,CASSHGNSEQYF
-,-,TRBJ1-1,TRBV7-9,TGTGCCAGCAGCATCGACAAGACGAATTCAGGAAGGGCTTTCTTT,CASSIDKTNSGRAFF